This T cell receptor beta chain was recovered during a study of blood T cell repertoires in COVID-19. Background on the study: Researchers got acute and convalescent COVID-19 samples from the United States, Italy and Spain. The analysed material was cDNA or gDNA that came from T cells, B-cell-depleted T cells, or PBMCs.

The data were produced by immunoSEQ multiplex PCR, yet TCRdb's version contains in-frame clones alone and is incomplete. Among 25,000 to 30,000 clones, roughly 93% were seen once, and the ten largest hold around 0.86%. The V and J ends lost 4 bases and 4 bases, in that order; junction bases with no gene match: 9. CDR3 length equals 15 residues. Looked up from germline, CDR1 is MNHEY and CDR2 is SMNVEV (reference sequence). The sequence came from a woman in her 70s with COVID-19, enrolled during active disease. This chain uses TRBV27 with TRBJ1-2; 7 bases are a match to TRBD1. The specimen sequenced was peripheral blood. CDR3 sequence (DNA): TGTGCCAGCAGTTCTACAGGGGCCCGTGGCTATGGCTACACCTTC. Its protein product is CASSSTGARGYGYTF.